The T cell receptor beta chain under discussion was sequenced for a study of shared clonotypes between healthy human individuals. Profiled with immunoSEQ multiplex PCR; TCRdb holds only in-frame clones, not every one. The sample contains about 520,000 clones, roughly 95% of which appear only once. Trimming cost V 0 bases and J 3 bases, with 7 bases left between them. Germline CDR1 and CDR2: SGHRS and YFSETQ. CDR3 length: 13 amino acids. The chain has TRBV5-1 and TRBJ2-7; D may be TRBD2 (6 bases). Source material: naive CD4+ T cells sorted from blood. Noted subset: CD45RA+ positively selected. This clonotype originated in a woman under 40 in good health. CDR3 DNA sequence: TGCGCCAGCAGCTTGGAGACTAGCTACGAGCAGTACTTC. Translation: CASSLETSYEQYF. Complete variable domain (other parts from reference TRBV5-1 and TRBJ2-7): KAGVTQTPRYLIKTRGQQVTLSCSPISGHRSVSWYQQTPGQGLQFLFEYFSETQRNKGNFPGRFSGRQFSNSRSEMNVSTLELGDSALYLCASSLETSYEQYFGPGTRLTVT.